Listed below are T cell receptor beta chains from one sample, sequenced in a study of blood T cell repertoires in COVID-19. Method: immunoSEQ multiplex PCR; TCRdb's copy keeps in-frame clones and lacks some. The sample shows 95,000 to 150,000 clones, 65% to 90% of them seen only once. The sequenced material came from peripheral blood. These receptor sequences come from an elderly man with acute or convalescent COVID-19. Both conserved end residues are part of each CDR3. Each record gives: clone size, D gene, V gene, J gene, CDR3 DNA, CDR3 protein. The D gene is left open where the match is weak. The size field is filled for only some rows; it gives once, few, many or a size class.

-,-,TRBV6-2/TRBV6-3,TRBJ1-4,TGTGCCAGCAGTTACGGGACAAGAGATGAAAAACTGTTTTTT,CASSYGTRDEKLFF
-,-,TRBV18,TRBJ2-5,TGTGCCAGCCGGGAGCAACAAGAGACCCAGTACTTC,CASREQQETQYF
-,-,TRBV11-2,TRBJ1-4,TGTGCCAGCAGCTTAGAGCGGGGAACCAACGAAAAACTGTTTTTT,CASSLERGTNEKLFF
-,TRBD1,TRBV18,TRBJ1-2,TGTGCCAGCTCACCCACAGGGGATAGGGATGGCTACACCTTC,CASSPTGDRDGYTF
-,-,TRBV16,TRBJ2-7,TGTGCCAGCAGCCGTCCCGGGACACAGTCCTACGAGCAGTACTTC,CASSRPGTQSYEQYF
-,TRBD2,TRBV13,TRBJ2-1,TGTGCCAGCAGCCCCTCCTCATCCGGGACTAAGCAGTTCTTC,CASSPSSSGTKQFF
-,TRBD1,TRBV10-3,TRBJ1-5,TGTGCCATCAGTGGAGGGGACAGGTCTAATAGCAATCAGCCCCAGCATTTT,CAISGGDRSNSNQPQHF
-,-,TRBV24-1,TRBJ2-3,TGTGCCACCACCCTAGAATGGACTGACGGCACAGATACGCAGTATTTT,CATTLEWTDGTDTQYF
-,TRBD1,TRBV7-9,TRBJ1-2,TGTGCCAGCAGCTTAGATAGGGGGCCGGACGGCTACACCTTC,CASSLDRGPDGYTF
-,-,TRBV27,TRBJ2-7,TGTGCCAGCGGGAGGTACGAGCAGTACTTC,CASGRYEQYF
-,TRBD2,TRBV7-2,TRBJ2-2,TGTGCCAGCAGCTCGGGGGGTACTAGCGGGAGTGCCGGGGAGCTGTTTTTT,CASSSGGTSGSAGELFF
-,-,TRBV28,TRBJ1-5,TGTGCCAGCAGTTTGTACAGGGAAGGGGGCAATCAGCCCCAGCATTTT,CASSLYREGGNQPQHF
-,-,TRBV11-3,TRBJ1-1,TGTGCCAGCAGCATCGGGTTCACTGAAGCTTTCTTT,CASSIGFTEAFF
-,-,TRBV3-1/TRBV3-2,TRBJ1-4,TGTGCCAGCAGCCCCCGGGGGGGCGGCACTAATGAAAAACTGTTTTTT,CASSPRGGGTNEKLFF
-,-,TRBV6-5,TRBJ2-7,TGTGCCAGCTCCGCCGGGAGCTTTCTGTACTTC,CASSAGSFLYF
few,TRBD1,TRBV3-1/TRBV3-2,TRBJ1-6,TGTGCCAGCAGGGGACAGGGAGATTCACCCCTCCACTTT,CASRGQGDSPLHF
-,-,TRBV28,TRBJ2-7,TGTGCCAGCAGTAAACAGGGATTCTACGAGCAGTACTTC,CASSKQGFYEQYF
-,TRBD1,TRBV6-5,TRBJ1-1,TGTGCCAGCAAAGACGGACAGGGTTTTGGCACTGAAGCTTTCTTT,CASKDGQGFGTEAFF
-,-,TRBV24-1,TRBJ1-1,TGTGCCACCAGTGATTATTCGGGGGGGAGAGCTTTCTTT,CATSDYSGGRAFF
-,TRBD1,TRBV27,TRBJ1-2,TGTGCCAGCAGTTACCTCGGGACAGGGACCTACTCTTCCCTAACTATGGCTTATACCTTC,CASSYLGTGTYSSLTMAYTF
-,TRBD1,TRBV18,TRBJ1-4,TGTGCCAGCTCACCACCCGGGACAGGAAATGAAAAACTGTTTTTT,CASSPPGTGNEKLFF
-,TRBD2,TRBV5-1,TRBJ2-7,TGCGCCAGCAGCTTGGGACTCGGACTAGCGGGAGGCATCCACGAGCAGTACTTC,CASSLGLGLAGGIHEQYF
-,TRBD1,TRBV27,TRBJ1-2,TGTGCCAGCAGCTTGGGACAGGGGGTGAGCTACACCTTC,CASSLGQGVSYTF
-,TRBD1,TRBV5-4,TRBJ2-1,TGTGCCAGCAGCTCAAGACAGGGATACAATGAGCAGTTCTTC,CASSSRQGYNEQFF
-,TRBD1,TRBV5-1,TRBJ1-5,TGCGCCAGCAGCCGTGAGGACCTCCGGGACAGGGCGAGTGTCGGCAATCAGCCCCAGCATTTT,CASSREDLRDRASVGNQPQHF
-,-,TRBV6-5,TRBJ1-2,TGTGCCAGCCGGGAAAACTATGGCTACACCTTC,CASRENYGYTF
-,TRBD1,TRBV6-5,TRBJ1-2,TGTGCCAGCAGTTTGGGACAGGGTCGTGGCTACACCTTC,CASSLGQGRGYTF
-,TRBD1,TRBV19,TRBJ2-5,TGTGCCAGTAGAAACGCAGGGGGCGACGAGACCCAGTACTTC,CASRNAGGDETQYF
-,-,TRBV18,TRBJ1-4,TGTGCCAGCTCACCAGTTGTCAGGGGAGCAACTAATGAAAAACTGTTTTTT,CASSPVVRGATNEKLFF